These 21 T cell receptor beta chains were all obtained from the same sample, sequenced in a study of T cells after yellow fever vaccination. TCRdb recomputed calls from the 5' RACE reads with MiXCR, one row per CDR3 protein. There are around 56,000 distinct CDR3 sequences in the sample; approximately 6% occur only once, and roughly 28% lies in the top ten. The starting material was PBMCs, either bulk or a sorted T-cell subset (CD4+, CD8+, memory, or dextramer-sorted; not recorded which), obtained on the day of the yellow fever booster vaccination. All receptors come from a young man who received the YFV17D yellow fever vaccine.

This clonotype has a handful of counts. The chain carries TRBV6-5 and TRBJ2-3; 7 positions agree with TRBD2. The J segment lost 1 base and the V segment lost 6 bases, leaving 7 bases of the junction unmatched. Germline CDR1 is MNHEY and CDR2 is SVGAGI. This CDR3 region has 15 residues. The CDR3 loop reads CASRPGGGGTDTQYF. CDR3 nucleotide sequence: TGTGCCAGCAGGCCGGGGGGAGGGGGCACAGATACGCAGTATTTT.

This clonotype was picked up many times. The chain employs TRBV29-1 and TRBJ1-2; D possibly corresponds to TRBD1 (5 bases). The CDR3 totals 14 residues. Germline values: CDR1 SQVTM, CDR2 ANQGSEA. Deletions cut 0 bases from V and 6 bases from J, with 14 bases between. The CDR3 region is CSVEELGAANGYTF. In DNA form, the CDR3 reads TGCAGCGTTGAAGAACTCGGGGCGGCGAATGGCTACACCTTC.

This clonotype has ten or more counts. The CDR3 DNA reads TGCGCCAGCAGCCAAGATCGGCTAGCGGTGTCCTACAATGAGCAGTTCTTC. It codes for CASSQDRLAVSYNEQFF. V gene TRBV4-3 combines with J gene TRBJ2-1; the match to TRBD2 covers 7 bases. Germline V gene lookup returns CDR1 LGHNA and CDR2 YSLEER. V was pared by 0 bases and J by 1 base, with 6 bases of the junction left unmatched. This CDR3 spans 17 amino acids.

The chain couples TRBV28 to TRBJ1-2; D is perhaps TRBD1 (6 bases). The germline gives CDR1 MDHEN, CDR2 SYDVKM. The CDR3 length is 12 residues. The V and J ends lost 5 bases and 7 bases respectively, with 11 bases between them. As DNA, the CDR3 is TGTGCCAGCAGTCCGCGGACAGTTGGCTACACCTTC. Protein product: CASSPRTVGYTF.

At least ten counts were recorded for this clonotype. The chain joins TRBV15 to TRBJ2-2; no firm D call. Per the germline V gene, CDR1 is LNHNV and CDR2 is YYDKDF (reference sequence). The V and J ends lost 7 bases and 1 base respectively, with 13 bases between them. The CDR3 length is 15 residues. CDR3 residues: CATTEGRWNTGELFF. DNA of the CDR3: TGTGCCACCACGGAAGGGCGATGGAACACCGGGGAGCTGTTTTTT.

J is TRBJ1-1 and V is TRBV30; D is unclear. The germline CDR1 and CDR2 sequences are GTSNPN and SVGIG (reference sequence). The V end lost 5 bases, the J end lost 4 bases, and 14 bases lay between the germline ends. The CDR3 contains 13 residues. CDR3 loop: CAWAEGWATEAFF. In nucleotides, the CDR3 is TGTGCCTGGGCGGAGGGTTGGGCCACTGAAGCTTTCTTT.

This clonotype occurred many times. The chain recombines TRBV7-3 with TRBJ2-5, with 13 bases that match TRBD2. The ends lost 5 bases at V and 3 bases at J; junction bases unmatched: 6. Per germline, CDR1 SGHTA and CDR2 FQGTGA. The CDR3 contains 16 residues. The CDR3 region is CASSPGLAGDKETQYF. In DNA, the CDR3 is TGTGCCAGCAGCCCAGGACTAGCGGGGGATAAAGAGACCCAGTACTTC.

This clonotype has more than one count but fewer than ten. This chain connects TRBV7-9 to TRBJ1-1; TRBD1 agrees at 12 bases. Germline CDR1 reads SEHNR; CDR2 reads FQNEAQ (reference sequence). J lost 1 base, V lost 5 bases, and 8 bases had no gene match. The CDR3 is made up of 17 amino acids. The CDR3: CASSPAGQGASNTEAFF. In nucleotides, the CDR3 is TGTGCCAGCAGCCCGGCGGGACAGGGGGCCTCGAACACTGAAGCTTTCTTT.

The V and J genes are TRBV5-5 and TRBJ2-5, with D possibly being TRBD1 (5 bases). The CDR3 extends over 13 amino acids. Germline-derived CDR1 and CDR2 are SGHKS and YYEKEE (reference sequence). Trimming pared 4 bases from V and 2 bases from J, leaving 9 bases between. CDR3 protein: CASSVTDQETQYF. Written as DNA, the CDR3 is TGTGCCAGCAGCGTGACAGATCAAGAGACCCAGTACTTC. Full variable domain (outside the CDR3, taken from reference TRBV5-5 and TRBJ2-5): DAGVTQSPTHLIKTRGQQVTLRCSPISGHKSVSWYQQVLGQGPQFIFQYYEKEERGRGNFPDRFSARQFPNYSSELNVNALLLGDSALYLCASSVTDQETQYFGPGTRLLVL.

This clonotype has at least ten counts. The chain combines TRBV29-1 with TRBJ2-2; D unresolved. The CDR3 runs 11 residues. V lost 4 bases and J 5 bases, leaving 5 bases between the germline ends. Germline V gene lookup returns CDR1 SQVTM and CDR2 ANQGSEA. CDR3 coding DNA: TGCAGCGTTGTCGAAACCGGGGAGCTGTTTTTT. It codes for CSVVETGELFF.

This clonotype was recorded many times. The V and J genes are TRBV5-1 and TRBJ1-5, with unresolved D. Germline CDR1 is SGHRS and CDR2 is YFSETQ. This CDR3 spans 14 amino acids. V gave up 4 bases and J gave up 7 bases, with 15 bases separating them. CDR3 sequence (DNA): TGCGCCAGCAGCGACCGGGTGAGTGGACAGCCCCAGCATTTT. Protein sequence: CASSDRVSGQPQHF.

This clonotype has ten or more counts. This rearrangement joins TRBV7-2 to TRBJ2-7, with TRBD2 matching 8 bases. Germline lookup yields CDR1 SGHTA and CDR2 FQGNSA. The CDR3 covers 13 residues. Trimming at V came to 10 bases and at J to 2 bases, leaving 7 bases not matched to a gene. The chain's CDR3 is CATTNSGAYEQYF. The CDR3 DNA reads TGTGCCACGACAAATAGCGGGGCCTACGAGCAGTACTTC.

This clonotype has more than one count but fewer than ten. The J gene is TRBJ2-5, the V gene TRBV7-9; 9 bases line up with TRBD1. The CDR3 contains 17 residues. Germline CDR1 SEHNR, CDR2 FQNEAQ (reference sequence). With V trimmed by 2 bases and J by 5 bases, 12 bases remained unmatched. The CDR3 DNA reads TGTGCCAGCAGCTTATGGCCCGGGGACAGGGTCGAGGAGACCCAGTACTTC. Protein: CASSLWPGDRVEETQYF.

The chain employs TRBV14 and TRBJ2-1; 9 bases map to TRBD1. This CDR3 has 14 residues. V was pared by 6 bases and J by 8 bases, with 8 bases of the junction left unmatched. Per germline, CDR1 SGHDN and CDR2 FVKESK. The CDR3 spells CASSYRGRRDEQFF. The CDR3 DNA follows: TGTGCCAGCAGTTACAGGGGGCGGAGGGATGAGCAGTTCTTC.

This chain links TRBV18 with TRBJ2-7; TRBD1 aligns across 7 bases. Per the germline V gene, CDR1 is KGHSH and CDR2 is LQKENI. J lost 5 bases, V lost 3 bases, and 4 bases had no gene match. The CDR3 sequence is 13 residues long. CDR3 nucleotide sequence: TGTGCCAGCTCACCTGGGACAGTGGACGAGCAGTACTTC. This codes for CASSPGTVDEQYF.

This clonotype was observed many times. The chain is built from TRBV12-3 or TRBV12-4 and TRBJ2-1; D ambiguous. V lost 3 bases and J 7 bases, leaving 4 bases between the germline ends. The CDR3 is 11 residues long. Here the CDR3 reads CASSLGNEQFF. The CDR3, as DNA: TGTGCCAGCAGTTTGGGAAATGAGCAGTTCTTC.

The chain has TRBV18 and TRBJ1-2; 7 bases map to TRBD1. CDR1 and CDR2 (germline): KGHSH, LQKENI. The V segment lost 0 bases and the J segment 2 bases; nucleotides outside the gene matches: 6. The CDR3 has 16 residues. In DNA, the CDR3 is TGTGCCAGCTCACCACCGAGCCAGGGGGACAACTATGGCTACACCTTC. The encoded protein is CASSPPSQGDNYGYTF.

V gene TRBV10-3 combines with J gene TRBJ1-2; possible D gene TRBD1, 5 bases. Between the trimmed V and J ends, which lost 4 bases and 2 bases, there was a span of 20 bases. This CDR3 has 17 amino acids. Germline V gene lookup returns CDR1 ENHRY and CDR2 SYGVKD. In DNA, the CDR3 is TGTGCCATCAGTGGGACTCCATTTAGACAGCTAAACTATGGCTACACCTTC. Its protein is CAISGTPFRQLNYGYTF.

The sample holds a few counts of this clonotype. The chain recombines TRBV4-1 with TRBJ2-5, with D unclear. V dropped 6 bases and J dropped 5 bases, with 19 bases sitting between them. Germline V CDR1 and CDR2: MGHRA, YSYEKL. The CDR3 has 15 amino acids. CDR3 residues: CASSSRSTVLETQYF. CDR3 coding DNA: TGCGCCAGCAGTTCAAGGAGTACCGTGCTGGAGACCCAGTACTTC.

The chain couples TRBV7-9 to TRBJ2-1; 12 positions match TRBD2. Germline CDR1 is SEHNR and CDR2 is FQNEAQ (reference sequence). J lost 7 bases, V lost 5 bases, and 9 bases had no gene match. This CDR3 spans 16 amino acids. The CDR3 coding sequence is TGTGCCAGCAGCATCACGTGGACTAGCGGGGTGAATGAGCAGTTCTTC. It is translated as CASSITWTSGVNEQFF.

The table lists this clonotype with many counts. V gene TRBV9 combines with J gene TRBJ2-5; D is possibly TRBD1 (6 bases). Deletions cut 7 bases from V and 4 bases from J, with 17 bases between. Germline V gene sequence: CDR1 SGDLS, CDR2 YYNGEE. The CDR3 length is 14 residues. The CDR3 sequence is CASSATGQIETQYF. The CDR3 DNA reads as TGTGCCAGCTCAGCGACAGGTCAAATAGAGACCCAGTACTTC.